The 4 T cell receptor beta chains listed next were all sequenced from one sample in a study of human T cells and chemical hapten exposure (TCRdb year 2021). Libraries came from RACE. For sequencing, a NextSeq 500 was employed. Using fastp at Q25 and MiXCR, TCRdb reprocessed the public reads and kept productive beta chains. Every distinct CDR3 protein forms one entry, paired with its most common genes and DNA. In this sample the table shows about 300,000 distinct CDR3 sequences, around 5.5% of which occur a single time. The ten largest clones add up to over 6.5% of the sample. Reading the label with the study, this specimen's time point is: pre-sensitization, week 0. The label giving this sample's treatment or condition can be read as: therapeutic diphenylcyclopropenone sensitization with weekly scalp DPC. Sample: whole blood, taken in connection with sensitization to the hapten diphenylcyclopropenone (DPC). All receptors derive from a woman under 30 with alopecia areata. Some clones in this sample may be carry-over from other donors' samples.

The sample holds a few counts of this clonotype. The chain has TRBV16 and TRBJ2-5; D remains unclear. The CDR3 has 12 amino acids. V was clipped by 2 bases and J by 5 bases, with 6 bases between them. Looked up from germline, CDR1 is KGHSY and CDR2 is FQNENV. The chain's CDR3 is CASSQMYETQYF. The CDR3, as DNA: TGTGCCAGCAGCCAAATGTATGAGACCCAGTACTTC.

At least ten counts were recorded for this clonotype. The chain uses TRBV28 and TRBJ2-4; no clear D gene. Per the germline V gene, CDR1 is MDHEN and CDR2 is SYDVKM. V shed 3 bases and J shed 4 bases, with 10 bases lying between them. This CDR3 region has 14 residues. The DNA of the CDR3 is TGTGCCAGCAGTTTTCCCCGAAATAAAAACATTCAGTACTTC. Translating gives CASSFPRNKNIQYF.

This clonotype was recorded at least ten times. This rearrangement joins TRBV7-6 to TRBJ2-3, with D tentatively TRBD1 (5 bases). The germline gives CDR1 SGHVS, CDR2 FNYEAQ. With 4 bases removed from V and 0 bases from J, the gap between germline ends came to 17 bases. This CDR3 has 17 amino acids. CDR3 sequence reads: CASSSSAGWYSTDTQYF. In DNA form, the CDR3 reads TGTGCCAGCAGCTCCTCCGCAGGGTGGTATAGCACAGATACGCAGTATTTT.

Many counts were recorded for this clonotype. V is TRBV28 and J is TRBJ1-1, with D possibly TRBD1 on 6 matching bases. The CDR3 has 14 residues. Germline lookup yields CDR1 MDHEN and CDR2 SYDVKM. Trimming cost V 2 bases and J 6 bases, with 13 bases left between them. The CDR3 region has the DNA TGTGCCAGCAGTTTAATGGCGGGGGCCGCTGAAGCTTTCTTT. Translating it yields CASSLMAGAAEAFF.